Below are 9 T cell receptor beta chains sequenced from a single sample in a study of post-analysis software for immune sequencing data. Regarding the study as a whole: Higher frequency in patients than in controls was seen for a handful of TRBV segments, with TRBV5-6, TRBV5-1 and TRBV20-1 among them.

Built from TCR beta cDNA, the libraries had unique molecular identifiers in them. Using its own MiXCR run on the PCR reads, TCRdb lists one record per CDR3 protein. The repertoire holds hundreds of thousands of distinct CDR3 sequences, with 25% to 30% as singletons. What these receptors recognize is not known. Input material: blood. These receptors all come from a girl under 18 with multiple sclerosis.

V gene TRBV7-2 combines with J gene TRBJ2-5; 7 bases map to TRBD1. This CDR3 has 13 residues. V shed 5 bases, J shed 6 bases, and the junction held 6 bases outside the gene matches. Germline V lookup: CDR1 SGHTA, CDR2 FQGNSA. In DNA, the CDR3 is TGTGCCAGCAGCCTTGGACAGGAGCAGACCCAGTACTTC. Protein: CASSLGQEQTQYF. Using reference TRBV7-2 and TRBJ2-5 for the parts outside the CDR3, the full variable domain is GAGVSQSPSNKVTEKGKDVELRCDPISGHTALYWYRQSLGQGLEFLIYFQGNSAPDKSGLPSDRFSAERTGGSVSTLTIQRTQQEDSAVYLCASSLGQEQTQYFGPGTRLLVL.

This clonotype was seen just once. This sequence joins TRBV2 and TRBJ2-3, with D perhaps TRBD1 (5 bases). Germline V gene lookup returns CDR1 SNHLY and CDR2 FYNNEI. The CDR3 runs 17 residues. V was clipped by 1 base and J by 4 bases, with 18 bases between them. The CDR3 loop reads CASSEGAGRVIPDTQYF. DNA of the CDR3: TGTGCCAGCAGTGAAGGGGCAGGCAGGGTGATCCCAGATACGCAGTATTTT.

This sequence joins TRBV6-1 and TRBJ2-7; D is possibly TRBD2 (5 bases). Germline CDR1 reads MNHNS; CDR2 reads SASEGT. CDR3 length: 13 residues. Trimming shortened V by 7 bases and J by 6 bases, and 16 bases separated the two germline ends. The CDR3 DNA reads TGTGCCAGCACCTGGTCCCAAGAGGGCGAGCAGTACTTC. Residues: CASTWSQEGEQYF.

This clonotype was found a few times. The chain is built from TRBV12-3 or TRBV12-4 and TRBJ1-2; 8 nucleotides match TRBD1. V dropped 5 bases and J dropped 10; count of bases not matched to a gene: 6. The CDR3 is 12 amino acids. CDR3 region: CASSPRDRTYTF. The CDR3 DNA reads as TGTGCCAGCAGTCCACGGGACAGGACCTACACCTTC.

This clonotype was seen a few times. The chain links TRBV20-1 to TRBJ2-5; 8 bases match TRBD1. Germline assignment: CDR1 DFQATT and CDR2 SNEGSKA (reference sequence). The ends lost 3 bases at V and 4 bases at J; junction bases unmatched: 4. The CDR3 runs 13 residues. Here the CDR3 reads CSASVQGAETQYF. CDR3 sequence (DNA): TGCAGTGCTAGTGTTCAGGGGGCAGAGACCCAGTACTTC.

This clonotype has at least ten counts. The chain has TRBV9 and TRBJ2-5; D gene unclear. The CDR3 covers 13 residues. Trimming removed 3 bases at V and 5 bases at J, with 11 bases between. The germline gives CDR1 SGDLS, CDR2 YYNGEE. The CDR3 spells CASSATMLETQYF. CDR3 DNA sequence: TGTGCCAGCAGCGCGACAATGTTGGAGACCCAGTACTTC. Variable domain in full (rest from reference TRBV9 and TRBJ2-5): DSGVTQTPKHLITATGQRVTLRCSPRSGDLSVYWYQQSLDQGLQFLIQYYNGEERAKGNILERFSAQQFPDLHSELNLSSLELGDSALYFCASSATMLETQYFGPGTRLLVL.

This clonotype was recorded at least ten times. Here the CDR3 DNA reads TGTGCCAGCAGTTTGGGTTCTGGGCCCCAGCATTTT. Protein product: CASSLGSGPQHF. The chain has TRBV12-3 or TRBV12-4 and TRBJ1-5; D unclear. V was shortened by 3 bases and J by 9 bases, with 9 bases between the two germline ends. The length of the CDR3 is 12 residues.

This clonotype was picked up a small number of times. The chain joins TRBV6-5 to TRBJ2-2; D is unresolved. Trimming took off 0 bases at V and 7 bases at J, with 18 bases between the two ends. In germline, CDR1 is MNHEY, CDR2 SVGAGI. The CDR3 is 17 amino acids. The CDR3 DNA is TGTGCCAGCAGTTACTCTCCCCTTGCAGTACACGTCGGGGAGCTGTTTTTT. Translation gives CASSYSPLAVHVGELFF.

This clonotype was counted a few times. The genes are TRBV15 and TRBJ2-2; maybe TRBD2 (6 bases). Trimming took off 5 bases at V and 5 bases at J, with 12 bases between the two ends. The germline V gene encodes CDR1 LNHNV and CDR2 YYDKDF (reference sequence). This CDR3 region has 14 residues. CDR3 DNA sequence: TGTGCCACCAGCGGGACGCGGGGAACCGGGGAGCTGTTTTTT. It translates to CATSGTRGTGELFF.